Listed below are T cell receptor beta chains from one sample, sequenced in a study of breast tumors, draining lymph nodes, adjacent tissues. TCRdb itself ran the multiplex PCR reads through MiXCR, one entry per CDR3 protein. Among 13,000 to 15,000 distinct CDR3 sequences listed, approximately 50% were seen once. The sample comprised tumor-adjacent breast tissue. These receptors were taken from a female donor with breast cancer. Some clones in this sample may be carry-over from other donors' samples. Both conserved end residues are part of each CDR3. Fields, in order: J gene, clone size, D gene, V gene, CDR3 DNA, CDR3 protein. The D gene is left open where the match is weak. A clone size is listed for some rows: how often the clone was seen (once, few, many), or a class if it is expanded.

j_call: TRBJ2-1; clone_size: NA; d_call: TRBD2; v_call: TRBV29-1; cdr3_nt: TGCAGCGTTTTGCCCGGACTAGCGGGAGGGCCGGCTGAGCAGTTCTTC; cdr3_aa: CSVLPGLAGGPAEQFF
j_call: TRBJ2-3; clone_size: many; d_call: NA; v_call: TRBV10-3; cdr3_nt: TGTGCCATCAGTGAGTCGAAGGCCGCGAGGGGGGGCCGGACAGATACGCAGTATTTT; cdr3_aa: CAISESKAARGGRTDTQYF
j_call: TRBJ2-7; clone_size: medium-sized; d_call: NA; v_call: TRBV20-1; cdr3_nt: TGCAGTGCTCACAGAACGGGCGGTACTTCCTACGAGCAGTACTTC; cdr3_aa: CSAHRTGGTSYEQYF
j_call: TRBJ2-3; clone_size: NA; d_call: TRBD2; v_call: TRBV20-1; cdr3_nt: TGCAGTGCGTTGCTAGCGGGACTTACAGATACGCAGTATTTT; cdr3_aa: CSALLAGLTDTQYF
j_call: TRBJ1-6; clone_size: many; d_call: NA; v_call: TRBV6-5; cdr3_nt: TGTGCCAGCAGGCCGAGCCCCTATAATTCACCCCTCCACTTT; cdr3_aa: CASRPSPYNSPLHF
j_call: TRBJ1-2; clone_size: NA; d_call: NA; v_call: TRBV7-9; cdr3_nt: TGTGCCAGTAGTGTAGAGCCTCCGCCCCATGGCTACACCTTC; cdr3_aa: CASSVEPPPHGYTF
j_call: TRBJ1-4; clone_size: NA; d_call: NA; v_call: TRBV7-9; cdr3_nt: TGTGCCAGCAGCCTCGGGAGCCCAGCAACTAATGAAAAACTGTTTTTT; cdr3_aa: CASSLGSPATNEKLFF
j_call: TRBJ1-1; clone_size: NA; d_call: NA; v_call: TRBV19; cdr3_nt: TGTGCCAGTAGTATTGGAGGACAGAACACTGAAGCTTTCTTT; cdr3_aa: CASSIGGQNTEAFF
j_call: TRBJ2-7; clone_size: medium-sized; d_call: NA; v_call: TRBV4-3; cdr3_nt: TGCGCCAGCAGCCAAGGAGAACTACGAAACACACCTGCCGAGCAGTACTTC; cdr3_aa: CASSQGELRNTPAEQYF
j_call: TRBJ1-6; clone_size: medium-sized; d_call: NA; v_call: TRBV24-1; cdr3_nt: TGTGCCACCGCGGGGGTTTCACCCCTCCACTTT; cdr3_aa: CATAGVSPLHF
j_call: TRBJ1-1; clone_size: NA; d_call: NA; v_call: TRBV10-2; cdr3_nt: TGCGCCAGCAGGGAGGTAGGAAGATTCACTGAAGCTTTCTTT; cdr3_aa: CASREVGRFTEAFF
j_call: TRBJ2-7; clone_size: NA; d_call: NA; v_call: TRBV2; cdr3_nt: TGTGCCAGCAGTGCGTCCATTTACGAGCAGTACTTC; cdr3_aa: CASSASIYEQYF
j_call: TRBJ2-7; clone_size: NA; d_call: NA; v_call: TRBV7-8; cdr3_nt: TGTGCCAGCAGCTTACCAGGAGGCTCCTACGAGCAGTACTTC; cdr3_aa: CASSLPGGSYEQYF
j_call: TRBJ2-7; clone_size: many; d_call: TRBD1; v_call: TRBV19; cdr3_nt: TGTGCCAGCCCCCGGGACAGTTCCTACGAGCAGTACTTC; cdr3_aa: CASPRDSSYEQYF
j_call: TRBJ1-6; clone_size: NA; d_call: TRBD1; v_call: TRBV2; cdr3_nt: TGTGCCAGCATATTCGACAGGGGTTACAATTCACCCCTCCACTTT; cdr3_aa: CASIFDRGYNSPLHF
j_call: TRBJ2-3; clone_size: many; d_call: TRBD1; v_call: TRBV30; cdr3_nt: TGTGCCTGGAAACTCCTCCCGGGACAGGGCACAGATACGCAGTATTTT; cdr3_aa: CAWKLLPGQGTDTQYF
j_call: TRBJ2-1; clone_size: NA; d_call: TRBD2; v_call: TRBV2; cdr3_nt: TGTGCTAGAGATCTGGTAGCGGGAGTGTTAAATGAGCAGTTCTTC; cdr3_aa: CARDLVAGVLNEQFF
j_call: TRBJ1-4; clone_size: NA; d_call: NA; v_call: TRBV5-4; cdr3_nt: TGTGCCAGCAGCTTGGGTGTCGGGTTTCGAGAAAAACTGTTTTTT; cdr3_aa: CASSLGVGFREKLFF
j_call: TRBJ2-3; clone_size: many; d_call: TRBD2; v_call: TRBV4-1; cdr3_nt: TGCGCCAGCAGCCACATGTCAGCGGGGGGGACAGATACGCAGTATTTT; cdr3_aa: CASSHMSAGGTDTQYF
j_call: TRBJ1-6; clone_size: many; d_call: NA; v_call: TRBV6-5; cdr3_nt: TGTGCCAGCAGTTACTCTCTGGGGTATTCACCCCTCCACTTT; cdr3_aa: CASSYSLGYSPLHF
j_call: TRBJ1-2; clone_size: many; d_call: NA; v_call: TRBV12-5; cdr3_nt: TGTGCTAGTGGTTTTTACGGAGGCACTGTGTTTACCTTC; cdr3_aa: CASGFYGGTVFTF
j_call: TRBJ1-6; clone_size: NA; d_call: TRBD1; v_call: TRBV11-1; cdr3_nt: TGTGCCAGCAGCAAAAGGACAGGGGTAGATTCACCCCTCCACTTT; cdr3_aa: CASSKRTGVDSPLHF
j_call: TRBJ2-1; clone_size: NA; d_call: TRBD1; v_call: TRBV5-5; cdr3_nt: TGTGCCAGCAGCGGGGGACAGGGGGCGGGCGGGCAGTTCTTC; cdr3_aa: CASSGGQGAGGQFF
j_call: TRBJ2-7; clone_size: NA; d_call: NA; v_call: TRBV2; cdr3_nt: TGTGCCAGCAGTGAAAGTATCTACGAGCAGTACTTC; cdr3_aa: CASSESIYEQYF
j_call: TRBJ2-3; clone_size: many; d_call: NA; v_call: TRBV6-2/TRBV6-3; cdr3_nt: TGTGCCAGCAGCTCTAACGACCGTAGCACAGATACGCAGTATTTT; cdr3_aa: CASSSNDRSTDTQYF
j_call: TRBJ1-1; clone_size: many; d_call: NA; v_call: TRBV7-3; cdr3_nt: TGTGCCAGCAGCCCTAAGATAGGGTTGAACACTGAAGCTTTCTTT; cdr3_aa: CASSPKIGLNTEAFF
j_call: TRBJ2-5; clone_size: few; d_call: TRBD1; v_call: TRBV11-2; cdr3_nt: TGTGCCAGCAGCTTAGTGGGACAGCTCCAAGAGACCCAGTACTTC; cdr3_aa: CASSLVGQLQETQYF
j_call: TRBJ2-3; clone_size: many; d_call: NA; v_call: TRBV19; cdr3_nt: TGTGCCAGTAGTGTACTAGAGAAAGATACGCAGTATTTT; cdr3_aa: CASSVLEKDTQYF
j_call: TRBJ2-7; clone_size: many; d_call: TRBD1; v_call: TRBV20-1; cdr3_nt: TGCAGTGCTAGAGATTTGCACAGGGGGGTCTACGAGCAGTACTTC; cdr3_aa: CSARDLHRGVYEQYF
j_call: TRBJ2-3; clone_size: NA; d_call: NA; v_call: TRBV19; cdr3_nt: TGTGCCCCCACGTTGGATACGCAGTATTTT; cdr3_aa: CAPTLDTQYF
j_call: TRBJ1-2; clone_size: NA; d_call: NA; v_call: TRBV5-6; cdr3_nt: TGTGCCAGCAGCTTGGCGGGGCCCCGGGACTATGGCTACACCTTC; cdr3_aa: CASSLAGPRDYGYTF
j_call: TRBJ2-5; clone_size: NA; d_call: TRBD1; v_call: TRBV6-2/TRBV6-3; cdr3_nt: TGTGCCAGCAGTCACGGCCCGGGACAGGGGGCACGGGAGACCCAGTACTTC; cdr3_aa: CASSHGPGQGARETQYF
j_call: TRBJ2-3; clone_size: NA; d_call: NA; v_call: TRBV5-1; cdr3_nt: TGCGCCAGCAGCGTAGGTACGGGTGATACGCAGTATTTT; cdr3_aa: CASSVGTGDTQYF
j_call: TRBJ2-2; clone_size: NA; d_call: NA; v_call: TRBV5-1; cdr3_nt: TGCGCCAGCAGCCCGCGACAGAACCCGAACACCGGGGAGCTGTTTTTT; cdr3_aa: CASSPRQNPNTGELFF
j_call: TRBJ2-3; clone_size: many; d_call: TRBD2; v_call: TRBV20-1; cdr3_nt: TGCAGTGCTAGAGCTGGACTAGCGGGAACTTCCGCTACGCAGTATTTT; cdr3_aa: CSARAGLAGTSATQYF
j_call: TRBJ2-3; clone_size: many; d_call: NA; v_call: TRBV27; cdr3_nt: TGTGCCAGCAGTTTAATCCAGGGTACAGATACGCAGTATTTT; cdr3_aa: CASSLIQGTDTQYF
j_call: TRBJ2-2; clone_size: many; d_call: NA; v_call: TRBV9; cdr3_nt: TGTGCCAGCAGCGTAGTTTCGGGCAATAAGGGCACCGGGGAGCTGTTTTTT; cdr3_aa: CASSVVSGNKGTGELFF
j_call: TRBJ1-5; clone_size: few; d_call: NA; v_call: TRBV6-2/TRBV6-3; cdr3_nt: TGTGCCAGCAGCCAATTACTTAATCAGCCCCAGCATTTT; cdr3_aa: CASSQLLNQPQHF
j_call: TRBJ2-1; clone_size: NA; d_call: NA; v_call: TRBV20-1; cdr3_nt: TGCAGTGCTAGAGAGGACCCTTGGGTTGAGCAGTTCTTC; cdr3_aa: CSAREDPWVEQFF
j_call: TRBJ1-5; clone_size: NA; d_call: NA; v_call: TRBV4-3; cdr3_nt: TGCGCCAGCAGCCAAGGTCGCAGGGACGTTAATCAGCCCCAGCATTTT; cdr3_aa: CASSQGRRDVNQPQHF
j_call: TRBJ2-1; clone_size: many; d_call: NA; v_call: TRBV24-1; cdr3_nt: TGTGCCACCCGGGGATCCTCCTACAATGAGCAGTTCTTC; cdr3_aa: CATRGSSYNEQFF
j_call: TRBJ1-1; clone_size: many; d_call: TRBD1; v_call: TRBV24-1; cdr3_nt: TGTGCCACCAGGTCAGGGGGCGAGACTGAAGCTTTCTTT; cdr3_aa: CATRSGGETEAFF
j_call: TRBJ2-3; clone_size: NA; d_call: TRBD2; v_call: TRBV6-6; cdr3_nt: TGTGCCAGCAGTTACCACCTGACTAGCGGGAGTGGAGATACGCAGTATTTT; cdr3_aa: CASSYHLTSGSGDTQYF
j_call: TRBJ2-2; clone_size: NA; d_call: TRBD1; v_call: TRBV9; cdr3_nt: TGTGCCAGCAGCGTAGTAGAGGGACAGGGAGTGCGTAGGGGACACCTCACCGGGGAGCTGTTTTTT; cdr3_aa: CASSVVEGQGVRRGHLTGELFF
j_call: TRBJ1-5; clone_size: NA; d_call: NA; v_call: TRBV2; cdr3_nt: TGTGCCAGCAGCCAGGACACAAATCAGCCCCAGCATTTT; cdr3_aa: CASSQDTNQPQHF
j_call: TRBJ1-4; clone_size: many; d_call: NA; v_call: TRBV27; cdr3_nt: TGTGCCAGCAGTACCGGGGGGAACACTAATGAAAAACTGTTTTTT; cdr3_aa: CASSTGGNTNEKLFF
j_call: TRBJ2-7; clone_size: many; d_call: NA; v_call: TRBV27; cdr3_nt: TGTGCCAGCCGTTGGGACGTCAAATCGAACGAGCAGTACTTC; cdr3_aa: CASRWDVKSNEQYF
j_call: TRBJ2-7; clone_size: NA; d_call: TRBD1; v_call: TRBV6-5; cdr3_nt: TGTGCCAGCAGCCAAGACAGGGGGCTCCACGAGCAGTACTTC; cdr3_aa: CASSQDRGLHEQYF
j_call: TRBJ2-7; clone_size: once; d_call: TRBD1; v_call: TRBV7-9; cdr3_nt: TGTGCCAGCAGCTTTTCTACAGGGGGGCCCTCCTACGAGCAGTACTTC; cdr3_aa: CASSFSTGGPSYEQYF
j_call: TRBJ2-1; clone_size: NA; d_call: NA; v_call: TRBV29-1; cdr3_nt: TGCAGCGTCAAACAGGGAAGGGGGTACAATGAGCAGTTCTTC; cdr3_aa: CSVKQGRGYNEQFF
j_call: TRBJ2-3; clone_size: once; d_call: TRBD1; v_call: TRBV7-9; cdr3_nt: TGTGCCAGCAGTCCCGGGACAGGGAACGCAGATACGCAGTATTTT; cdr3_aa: CASSPGTGNADTQYF
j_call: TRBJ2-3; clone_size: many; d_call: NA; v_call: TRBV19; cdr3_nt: TGTGCCAGTAGTTACAGGACAGGAGGGCCAGATACGCAGTATTTT; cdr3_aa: CASSYRTGGPDTQYF
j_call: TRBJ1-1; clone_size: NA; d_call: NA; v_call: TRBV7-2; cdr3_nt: TGTGCCAGCGGCTTATCGGGGGGGTACACTGAAGCTTTCTTT; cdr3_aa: CASGLSGGYTEAFF
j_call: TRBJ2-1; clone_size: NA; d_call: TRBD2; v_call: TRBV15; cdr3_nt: TGTGCCACCAGCAGAATGGGGACTAGCGGGATAATCATTTACAATGAGCAGTTCTTC; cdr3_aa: CATSRMGTSGIIIYNEQFF